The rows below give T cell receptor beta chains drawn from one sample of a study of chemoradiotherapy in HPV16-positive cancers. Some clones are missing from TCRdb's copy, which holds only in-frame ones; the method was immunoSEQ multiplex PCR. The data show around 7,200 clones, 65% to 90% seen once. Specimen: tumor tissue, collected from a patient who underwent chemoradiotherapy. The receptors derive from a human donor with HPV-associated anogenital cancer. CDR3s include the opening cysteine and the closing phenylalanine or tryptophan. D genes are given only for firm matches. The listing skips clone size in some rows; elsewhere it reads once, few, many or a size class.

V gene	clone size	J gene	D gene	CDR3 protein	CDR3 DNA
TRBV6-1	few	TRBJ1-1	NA	CASSPTGFTEAFF	TGTGCCAGCAGTCCGACAGGTTTCACTGAAGCTTTCTTT
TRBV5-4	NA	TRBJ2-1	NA	CASSTAGRSSYNEQFF	TGTGCCAGCAGCACGGCAGGACGGAGCTCCTACAATGAGCAGTTCTTC
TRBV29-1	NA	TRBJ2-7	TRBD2	CSVEDPGGLYEQYF	TGCAGCGTTGAAGACCCGGGGGGTCTATACGAGCAGTACTTC
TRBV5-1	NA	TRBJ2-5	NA	CASSLTGRGAETQYF	TGCGCCAGCAGCTTGACAGGTAGAGGGGCAGAGACCCAGTACTTC
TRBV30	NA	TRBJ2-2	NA	CAWSPNFANTGELFF	TGTGCCTGGAGTCCAAATTTTGCCAACACCGGGGAGCTGTTTTTT
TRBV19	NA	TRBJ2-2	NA	CASTPHRTDLGELFF	TGTGCCAGTACTCCCCATCGGACAGACCTCGGGGAGCTGTTTTTT
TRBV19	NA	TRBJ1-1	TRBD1	CASTRQGIGTEAFF	TGTGCCAGTACCCGACAGGGGATTGGCACTGAAGCTTTCTTT
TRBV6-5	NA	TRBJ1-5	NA	CASRQDGTSNQPQHF	TGTGCCAGCAGGCAGGACGGCACAAGCAATCAGCCCCAGCATTTT
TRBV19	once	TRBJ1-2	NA	CASSIMPANYGYTF	TGTGCCAGTAGTATAATGCCGGCTAACTATGGCTACACCTTC
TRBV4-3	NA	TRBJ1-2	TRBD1	CASSQDWTGGGYTF	TGCGCCAGCAGCCAAGATTGGACAGGGGGGGGCTACACCTTC
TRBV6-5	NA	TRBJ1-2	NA	CASSFPGSAGYTF	TGTGCCAGCAGCTTCCCGGGATCGGCTGGCTACACCTTC
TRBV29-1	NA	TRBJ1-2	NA	CSVDRRNYGYTF	TGCAGCGTAGACAGGCGGAACTATGGCTACACCTTC
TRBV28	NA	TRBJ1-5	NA	CASTLGDQPQHF	TGTGCCAGCACCCTGGGGGATCAGCCCCAGCATTTT
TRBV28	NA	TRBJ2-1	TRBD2	CASRPSGQVAEQFF	TGTGCCAGCAGACCTAGCGGTCAGGTCGCGGAGCAGTTCTTC
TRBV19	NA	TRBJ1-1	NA	CASNPRDETVNTEAFF	TGTGCCAGTAACCCCAGGGATGAGACGGTGAACACTGAAGCTTTCTTT
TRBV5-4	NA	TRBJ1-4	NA	CASSSGGGVATNEKLFF	TGTGCCAGCAGCTCGGGTGGGGGAGTGGCAACTAATGAAAAACTGTTTTTT
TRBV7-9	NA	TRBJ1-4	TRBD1	CASSLRGTGDEKLFF	TGTGCCAGCAGCTTAAGGGGGACAGGGGATGAAAAACTGTTTTTT
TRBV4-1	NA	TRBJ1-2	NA	CASSQVATGWNYGYTF	TGCGCCAGCAGCCAAGTGGCAACCGGTTGGAACTATGGCTACACCTTC
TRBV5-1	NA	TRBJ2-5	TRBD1	CASSFDRGETQYF	TGCGCCAGCAGCTTTGACAGGGGGGAGACCCAGTACTTC
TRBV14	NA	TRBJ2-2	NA	CASRPTLGGTGELFF	TGTGCCAGCAGGCCTACCCTTGGTGGGACCGGGGAGCTGTTTTTT
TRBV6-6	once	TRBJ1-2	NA	CASRGQNSGAYGYTF	TGTGCCAGCAGGGGCCAAAATTCAGGGGCCTATGGCTACACCTTC
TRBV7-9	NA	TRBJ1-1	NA	CASSSDGINTEAFF	TGTGCCAGCAGCAGCGACGGTATAAACACTGAAGCTTTCTTT
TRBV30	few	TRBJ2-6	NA	CAWSDRRRGANVLTF	TGTGCCTGGAGTGATCGTCGTCGTGGGGCCAACGTCCTGACTTTC
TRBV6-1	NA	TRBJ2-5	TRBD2	CASRLAGGAKETQYF	TGTGCCAGCCGACTAGCGGGGGGGGCTAAAGAGACCCAGTACTTC
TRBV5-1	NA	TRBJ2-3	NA	CASSLDRTDTQYF	TGCGCCAGCAGCTTGGACCGCACAGATACGCAGTATTTT
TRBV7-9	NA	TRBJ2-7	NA	CASSLGRTNSYEQYF	TGTGCCAGCAGCTTGGGACGGACGAACTCCTACGAGCAGTACTTC
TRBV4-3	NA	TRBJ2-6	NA	CASSQEAGAGANVLTF	TGCGCCAGCAGCCAAGAGGCCGGGGCCGGGGCCAACGTCCTGACTTTC
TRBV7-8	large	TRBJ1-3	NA	CASSPGSTGNTIYF	TGTGCCAGCAGCCCGGGATCAACCGGAAACACCATATATTTT
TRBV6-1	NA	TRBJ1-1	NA	CASTNLGNTEAFF	TGTGCCAGCACCAACCTAGGGAACACTGAAGCTTTCTTT
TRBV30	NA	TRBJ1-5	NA	CAWSVAGLNQPQHF	TGTGCCTGGAGTGTGGCAGGGCTGAATCAGCCCCAGCATTTT
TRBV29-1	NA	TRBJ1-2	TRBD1	CSVGGQQGVGYTF	TGCAGCGTTGGAGGTCAGCAGGGGGTTGGCTACACCTTC
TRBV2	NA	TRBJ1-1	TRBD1	CASKGQRNTEAFF	TGTGCCAGCAAGGGACAGAGGAACACTGAAGCTTTCTTT
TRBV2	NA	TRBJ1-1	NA	CASIPPVEAEAFF	TGTGCCAGCATACCTCCTGTAGAGGCTGAAGCTTTCTTT